This T cell receptor (beta chain) originates from a study of T cell repertoires in cytomegalovirus infection. Study in general: It was the public TCR beta signatures that indicated both CMV infection and matching HLA type. General observations from the study: HLA-C-restricted CMV-specific TCR beta clonotypes prevailed in the ex vivo response. Cumulated frequencies of public TCR beta families served to identify carriers of CMV plus the relevant HLA.

TCRdb processed the reads anew with MiXCR; each CDR3 protein has one entry. The sample includes about 310,000 distinct CDR3 sequences, approximately 8.9% seen only once; the top ten take approximately 2.3%. Germline CDR1 is KGHSH and CDR2 is LQKENI. This CDR3 is 16 amino acids long. The V and J ends lost 1 base and 2 bases respectively, with 11 bases between them. There are many counts of this clonotype. The antigen remains undetermined. Source material: PBMCs. The TCR comes from a human donor in good health (CMV status not recorded). Some clones in this sample may be carry-over from other donors' samples. The chain combines TRBV18 with TRBJ2-2; D is possibly TRBD1 (5 bases). In DNA form, the CDR3 reads TGTGCCAGCTCACCACAGGGGTCCGTAAACACCGGGGAGCTGTTTTTT. It specifies CASSPQGSVNTGELFF. The full variable domain, in which reference TRBV18 and TRBJ2-2 provide the parts outside the CDR3, is NAGVMQNPRHLVRRRGQEARLRCSPMKGHSHVYWYRQLPEEGLKFMVYLQKENIIDESGMPKERFSAEFPKEGPSILRIQQVVRGDSAAYFCASSPQGSVNTGELFFGEGSRLTVL.